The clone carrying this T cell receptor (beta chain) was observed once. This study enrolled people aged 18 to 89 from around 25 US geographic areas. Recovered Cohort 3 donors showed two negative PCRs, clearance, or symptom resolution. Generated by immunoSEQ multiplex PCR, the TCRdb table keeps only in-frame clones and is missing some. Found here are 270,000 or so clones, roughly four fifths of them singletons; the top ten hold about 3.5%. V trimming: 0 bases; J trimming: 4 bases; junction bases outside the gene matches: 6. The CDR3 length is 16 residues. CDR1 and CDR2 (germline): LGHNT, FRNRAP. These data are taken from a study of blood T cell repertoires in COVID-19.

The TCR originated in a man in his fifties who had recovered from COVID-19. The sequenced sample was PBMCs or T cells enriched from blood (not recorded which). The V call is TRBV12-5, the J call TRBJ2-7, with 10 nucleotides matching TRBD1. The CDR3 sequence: CASGLVRGTGAYEQYF. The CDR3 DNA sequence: TGTGCTAGTGGTTTGGTTCGGGGGACAGGGGCGTACGAGCAGTACTTC.